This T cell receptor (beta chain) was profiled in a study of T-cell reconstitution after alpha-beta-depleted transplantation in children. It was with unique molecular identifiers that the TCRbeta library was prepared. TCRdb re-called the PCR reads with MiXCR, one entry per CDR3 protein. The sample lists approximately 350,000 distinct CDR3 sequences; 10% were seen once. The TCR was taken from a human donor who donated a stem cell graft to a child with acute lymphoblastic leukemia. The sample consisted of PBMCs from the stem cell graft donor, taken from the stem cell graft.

The CDR3 protein is CASSQPPSYEQYF. The CDR3 nucleotides are TGTGCCAGCAGCCAACCCCCTTCCTACGAGCAGTACTTC. This chain uses TRBV3-1 with TRBJ2-7; no definite D call. The CDR3 has 13 residues. Trimming removed 2 bases from V and 1 base from J, with 6 bases in between. The germline V gene has CDR1 LGHDT and CDR2 YNNKEL (reference sequence).